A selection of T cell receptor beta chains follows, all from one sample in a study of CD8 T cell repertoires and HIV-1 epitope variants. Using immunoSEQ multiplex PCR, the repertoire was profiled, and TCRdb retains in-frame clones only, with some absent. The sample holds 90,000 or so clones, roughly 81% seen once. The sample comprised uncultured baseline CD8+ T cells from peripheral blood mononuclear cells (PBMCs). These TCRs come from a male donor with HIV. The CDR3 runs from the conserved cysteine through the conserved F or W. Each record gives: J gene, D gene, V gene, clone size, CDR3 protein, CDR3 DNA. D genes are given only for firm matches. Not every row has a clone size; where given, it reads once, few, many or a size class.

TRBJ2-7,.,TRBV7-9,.,CASSLTAREQYF,TGTGCCAGCAGCTTGACCGCACGGGAGCAGTACTTC
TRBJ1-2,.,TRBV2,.,CASRPNPGRGDIYGYTF,TGTGCCAGCAGGCCTAATCCTGGGCGGGGGGACATATACGGCTACACCTTC
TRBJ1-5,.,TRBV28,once,CAAAGGVVSNQPQHF,TGTGCCGCAGCGGGCGGGGTCGTTAGCAATCAGCCCCAGCATTTT
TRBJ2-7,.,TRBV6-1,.,CASSELAGESEQYF,TGTGCCAGCAGTGAATTGGCAGGGGAGAGCGAGCAGTACTTC
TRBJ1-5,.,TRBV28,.,CASSLGLDGQPQHF,TGTGCCAGCAGTCTCGGACTGGATGGTCAGCCCCAGCATTTT
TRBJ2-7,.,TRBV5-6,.,CASSLYRDSYEQYF,TGTGCCAGCAGCTTGTACAGGGACTCCTACGAGCAGTACTTC
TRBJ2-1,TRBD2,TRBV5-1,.,CASSLPQDLAGNNEQFF,TGCGCCAGCAGCTTGCCCCAAGACTTAGCGGGAAACAATGAGCAGTTCTTC
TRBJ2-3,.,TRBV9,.,CASSVPSGDTQYF,TGTGCCAGCAGCGTACCGTCGGGAGATACGCAGTATTTT
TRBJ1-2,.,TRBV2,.,CASSEAGTRYGYTF,TGTGCCAGCAGTGAGGCCGGGACACGCTATGGCTACACCTTC
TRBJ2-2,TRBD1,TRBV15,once,CATSGGQGTGELFF,TGTGCCACCAGCGGAGGACAGGGAACCGGGGAGCTGTTTTTT
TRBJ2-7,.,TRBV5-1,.,CANSLEVTSYEQYF,TGCGCCAACAGCTTGGAAGTGACATCTTACGAGCAGTACTTC
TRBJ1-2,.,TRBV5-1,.,CASSLALDITDYTF,TGCGCCAGCAGCTTGGCATTGGACATAACTGACTACACCTTC
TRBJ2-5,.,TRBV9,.,CASSVQGTQETQYF,TGTGCCAGCAGCGTGCAGGGGACCCAAGAGACCCAGTACTTC
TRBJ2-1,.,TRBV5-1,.,CASSLVGSSYNEQFF,TGCGCCAGCAGCTTGGTAGGAAGCTCCTACAATGAGCAGTTCTTC
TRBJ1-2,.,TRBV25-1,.,CASSVPGEQLYGYTF,TGTGCCAGCAGCGTCCCGGGGGAACAACTTTATGGCTACACCTTC
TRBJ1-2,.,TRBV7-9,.,CASSLPEVPVGYTF,TGTGCCAGCAGCCTCCCCGAAGTACCGGTCGGCTACACCTTC
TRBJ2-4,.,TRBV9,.,CASSVGTEGYENIQYF,TGTGCCAGCAGCGTAGGGACAGAAGGGTACGAAAACATTCAGTACTTC
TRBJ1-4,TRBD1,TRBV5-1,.,CASSQQGMSEKLFF,TGCGCCAGCAGCCAACAGGGGATGAGTGAAAAACTGTTTTTT
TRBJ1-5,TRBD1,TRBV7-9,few,CASSSTGTAHQPQHF,TGTGCCAGCAGCTCTACCGGGACAGCTCATCAGCCCCAGCATTTT
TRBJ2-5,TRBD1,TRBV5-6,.,CASSSRGLLETQYF,TGTGCCAGCAGTTCCAGGGGGCTGTTGGAGACCCAGTACTTC